The sequence of this T cell receptor beta chain was determined in a study of blood T cell repertoires in COVID-19. The wider study: Italy, Spain and the United States were the sources of the convalescent and acute COVID-19 samples. T cells, B-cell-depleted T cells, or PBMCs provided the cDNA or gDNA that served as material.

The method was immunoSEQ multiplex PCR; TCRdb's version includes in-frame clones alone and lacks a portion of them. The table records around 160,000 clones, roughly 79% of them present only once. Trimming removed 11 bases from V and 2 bases from J, with 6 bases in between. CDR1 and CDR2 from the germline V gene are MNHEY and SVGAGI. The CDR3 totals 10 residues. The sequencing sample was made of peripheral blood. The genes are TRBV6-5 and TRBJ1-1; D unclear. The receptor's source is a human donor with acute or convalescent COVID-19. The donor label of this sample is uncertain. CDR3 loop: CARTNTEAFF. The CDR3, as DNA: TGTGCCCGAACTAACACTGAAGCTTTCTTT.